Reported below is one T cell receptor beta chain. Its antigen is not known. This sample is part of a study of cytomegalovirus exposure and HLA in healthy donors. The wider study: A prior study identified 100 million to 130 million unique TCR beta sequences from some 180 million T cells. Study-level findings and limits: It was 150 to 200 TCR beta chains that were listed as cytomegalovirus-associated.

The germline CDR1 and CDR2 sequences are SGHRS and YFSETQ. The J segment lost 6 bases and the V segment lost 2 bases, leaving 8 bases of the junction unmatched. The CDR3 has 14 amino acids. The study ran its PCR with 60 Vbeta and 13 Jbeta primers. The protocol was immunoSEQ multiplex PCR, while the TCRdb copy is restricted to in-frame clones and leaves out a portion. The sample's table shows fewer than 150,000 clones. V is TRBV5-1 and J is TRBJ2-7; TRBD1 agrees at 7 bases. Sequencing was done on a sample of PBMCs. This clonotype originated in a woman aged 55-70 years in good health and CMV-seronegative. Written as DNA, the CDR3 is TGCGCCAGCAGCTTAGTACTTGACAGGGCCGAGCAGTACTTC. The encoded protein is CASSLVLDRAEQYF.